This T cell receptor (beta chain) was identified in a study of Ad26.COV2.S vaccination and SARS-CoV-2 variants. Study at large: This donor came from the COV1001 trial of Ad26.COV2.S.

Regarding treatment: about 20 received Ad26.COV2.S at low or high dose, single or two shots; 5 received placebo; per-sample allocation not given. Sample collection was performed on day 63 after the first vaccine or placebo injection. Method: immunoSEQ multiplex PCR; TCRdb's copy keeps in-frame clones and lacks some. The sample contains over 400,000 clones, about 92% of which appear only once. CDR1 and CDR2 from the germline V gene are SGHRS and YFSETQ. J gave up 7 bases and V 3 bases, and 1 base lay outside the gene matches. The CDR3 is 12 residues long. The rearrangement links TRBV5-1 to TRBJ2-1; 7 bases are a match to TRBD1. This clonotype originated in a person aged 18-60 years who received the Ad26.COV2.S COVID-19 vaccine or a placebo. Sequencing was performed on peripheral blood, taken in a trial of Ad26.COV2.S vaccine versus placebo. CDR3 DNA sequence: TGCGCCAGCAGCTCAGGGGGAAATGAGCAGTTCTTC. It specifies CASSSGGNEQFF.